This T cell receptor beta chain came from a study of cytomegalovirus exposure and HLA in healthy donors. Study-level findings and limits: Later work found most CMV-associated TCR beta chains apparently HLA-restricted. A missense DCLRE1C variant was associated with V- and J-gene trimming of TCR beta chains in a later analysis, and an independent cohort replicated the association.

Primers included in the PCR were 60 Vbeta and 13 Jbeta primers. The repertoire was sequenced with immunoSEQ multiplex PCR; TCRdb's copy has only in-frame clones and lacks some. Altogether 85,000 to 90,000 clones are present, about 90% being singletons, with the ten largest covering around 2.3%. Comment on this clone: Its antigen is not known.

This clonotype was sampled from a man between 18 and 35 years old in good health and CMV-seronegative. The material sequenced was PBMCs.

CDR3 region: CASSVAGAGDIQYF. The CDR3 nucleotides are TGTGCCAGCAGCGTAGCAGGGGCCGGGGACATTCAGTACTTC. V and J are TRBV9 and TRBJ2-4; TRBD1 is a possible D gene (6 bases). CDR3 size: 14 residues. V was shortened by 0 bases and J by 8 bases, with 12 bases between the two germline ends. The germline CDR1 and CDR2 sequences are SGDLS and YYNGEE.